These 20 T cell receptor beta chains share one sample of origin, sequenced in a study of T cell changes during pregnancy in multiple sclerosis. TCRdb keeps only in-frame clones here, not all; method: immunoSEQ multiplex PCR. This table has around 86,000 clones, 90% to 95% appearing once. The sample consisted of peripheral blood, taken in the first trimester of pregnancy. The source of these receptors is a female donor with multiple sclerosis, enrolled in a pregnancy study.

The rearrangement links TRBV4-2 to TRBJ2-6, with 11 bases that match TRBD2. CDR3 length: 19 amino acids. V lost 1 base, J lost 3 bases, and 8 bases stayed unmatched. The germline V gene encodes CDR1 LGHNA and CDR2 YNFKEQ. The CDR3 region is CASSQASVAGGHGANVLTF. DNA of the CDR3: TGTGCCAGCAGCCAAGCTTCGGTAGCGGGGGGGCATGGGGCCAACGTCCTGACTTTC.

V is TRBV2 and J is TRBJ2-2; TRBD1 aligns across 8 bases. Trimming took 5 bases from V and 1 from J; bases not matched to a gene: 3. The CDR3 covers 15 residues. Looked up from germline, CDR1 is SNHLY and CDR2 is FYNNEI. In nucleotides, the CDR3 is TGTGCCAGCAGTAGGACAGGGCTGAACACCGGGGAGCTGTTTTTT. Amino acids: CASSRTGLNTGELFF.

The chain joins TRBV5-8 to TRBJ1-4; tentatively, D is TRBD1 (5 bases). The CDR3 runs to 15 residues. Trimming shortened V by 5 bases and J by 3 bases, and 14 bases separated the two germline ends. The germline V gene encodes CDR1 SGHTS and CDR2 YDEGEE. This CDR3 is CASRNGGSANEKLFF. The CDR3 DNA is TGTGCCAGCAGGAACGGGGGGAGCGCTAATGAAAAACTGTTTTTT.

The chain couples TRBV18 to TRBJ2-3, with TRBD2 identical over 8 bases. V lost 5 bases, J lost 6 bases, and 7 bases stayed unmatched. The CDR3 consists of 14 residues. Germline CDR1 and CDR2: KGHSH and LQKENI. The CDR3 sequence is CASSSSGGTDTQYF. In nucleotides, the CDR3 is TGTGCCAGCTCATCGAGCGGGGGAACGGATACGCAGTATTTT.

The genes are TRBV4-2 and TRBJ1-4; 9 bases align to TRBD1. The junction had 12 bases not matched to a gene; V was cut back by 8 bases and J by 8 bases. Germline lookup yields CDR1 LGHNA and CDR2 YNFKEQ. The CDR3 has 15 amino acids. The DNA for the CDR3 is TGTGCCAGCGGGTTCCCGACAGGGGGAAGGGAAAAACTGTTTTTT. Amino acids: CASGFPTGGREKLFF.

The chain recombines TRBV11-2 with TRBJ1-1; 7 bases align to TRBD1. The CDR3 sequence is 15 residues long. Germline V gives CDR1 SGHAT, CDR2 FQNNGV. The V gene end was trimmed by 6 bases and the J gene end by 5 bases; junction bases not matched to a gene: 12. The CDR3 loop reads CASRIQGPAGTEAFF. CDR3 DNA: TGTGCCAGCAGAATACAGGGGCCCGCGGGTACTGAAGCTTTCTTT.

The rearrangement joins TRBV11-2 to TRBJ2-2; 8 bases match TRBD2. With V trimmed by 6 bases and J by 5 bases, 11 bases remained unmatched. CDR1 is SGHAT, CDR2 FQNNGV, per germline. The CDR3 length is 16 residues. The CDR3 is CASRSLSGRRTGELFF. Written as DNA, the CDR3 is TGTGCCAGCAGGTCTCTAAGCGGGAGACGAACCGGGGAGCTGTTTTTT.

The chain couples TRBV7-2 to TRBJ1-2; TRBD1 matches at 10 bases. The CDR3 sequence is 15 residues long. The germline CDR1 and CDR2 sequences are SGHTA and FQGNSA. Trimming took 5 bases from V and 2 from J; bases not matched to a gene: 5. This CDR3 reads CASSRDRGYNYGYTF. The CDR3 DNA reads TGTGCCAGCAGCCGGGACAGGGGCTACAACTATGGCTACACCTTC.

V and J are TRBV6-6 and TRBJ2-7, with TRBD2 matching 7 bases. The CDR3 has 15 amino acids. Germline assignment: CDR1 MNHNY and CDR2 SVGAGI (reference sequence). The ends lost 4 bases at V and 5 bases at J; junction bases unmatched: 11. This CDR3 reads CASSSGEGRKDEQYF. The CDR3 region has the DNA TGTGCCAGCAGTTCCGGGGAGGGACGCAAAGACGAGCAGTACTTC.

This sequence joins TRBV7-3 and TRBJ2-2, with 9 nucleotides matching TRBD1. This CDR3 has 18 amino acids. V trimming: 1 base; J trimming: 0 bases; junction bases outside the gene matches: 6. CDR1 is SGHTA and CDR2 is FQGTGA in the germline V gene. As DNA, the CDR3 is TGTGCCAGCAGCTTAAAAGGACAGGGGTATGCGAACACCGGGGAGCTGTTTTTT. Translation: CASSLKGQGYANTGELFF.

This clone was seen only once. This chain joins TRBV27 and TRBJ2-3; 10 bases agree with TRBD2. CDR1 is MNHEY, CDR2 SMNVEV, per germline (reference sequence). This CDR3 region has 16 residues. Trimming at V came to 6 bases and at J to 1 base, leaving 7 bases not matched to a gene. CDR3 coding DNA: TGTGCCAGCAGCCCCCCAGGACTAGCGGGCACAGATACGCAGTATTTT. Translated: CASSPPGLAGTDTQYF.

The CDR3 here is CASKGDSNQPQHF. The CDR3 DNA sequence: TGTGCCAGCAAGGGGGATAGCAATCAGCCCCAGCATTTT. J is TRBJ1-5 and V is TRBV2; maybe TRBD1 (6 bases). The germline V gene has CDR1 SNHLY and CDR2 FYNNEI. This CDR3 has 13 amino acids. Trimming shortened V by 7 bases and J by 0 bases, and 7 bases separated the two germline ends.

V is TRBV27 and J is TRBJ1-1; TRBD1 matches 7 bases. The trim removed 2 bases at V and 5 bases at J, leaving 5 bases unmatched. CDR1 and CDR2 from the germline V gene are MNHEY and SMNVEV (reference sequence). The CDR3 spans 14 residues. As DNA, the CDR3 is TGTGCCAGCAGTTTAAAACAGGGGAGGACTGAAGCTTTCTTT. Translated, it gives CASSLKQGRTEAFF.

The genes are TRBV13 and TRBJ2-7; 14 bases align to TRBD2. CDR3 length equals 15 residues. Germline trimming cut 3 bases from V and 7 bases from J; bases unmatched to any gene: 5. Looked up from germline, CDR1 is PRHDT and CDR2 is FYEKMQ (reference sequence). CDR3 sequence reads: CASSFPRTSGREQYF. DNA for the CDR3: TGTGCCAGCAGCTTCCCCCGGACTAGCGGGAGGGAGCAGTACTTC.

V usage is TRBV6-5 and J usage is TRBJ1-5; D is perhaps TRBD1 (5 bases). The germline gives CDR1 MNHEY, CDR2 SVGAGI. Trimming pared 10 bases from V and 2 bases from J, leaving 18 bases between. The CDR3 is made up of 15 amino acids. CDR3 in amino acids: CATKDSSLRNQPQHF. As DNA, the CDR3 is TGTGCCACAAAAGACAGTTCCCTTCGCAATCAGCCCCAGCATTTT.

This chain uses TRBV11-2 with TRBJ2-7; D not resolved. Trimming shortened V by 3 bases and J by 7 bases, and 10 bases separated the two germline ends. Germline CDR1 is SGHAT and CDR2 is FQNNGV. CDR3 length: 12 residues. DNA of the CDR3: TGTGCCAGCAGCTTCCCCTCCGGGGAGCAGTACTTC. Translating gives CASSFPSGEQYF.

J is TRBJ1-6 and V is TRBV19, with D unclear. The germline V gene encodes CDR1 LNHDA and CDR2 SQIVND (reference sequence). The V end was cut by 3 bases, the J end by 0 bases, with 21 bases between. CDR3 length: 20 residues. CDR3 DNA: TGTGCCAGTAGTATCAGGTCTTTACAGACCGCGAGCTCCTATAATTCACCCCTCCACTTT. Protein product: CASSIRSLQTASSYNSPLHF.

The chain is built from TRBV5-1 and TRBJ1-1; the D is unclear. V was clipped by 4 bases and J by 8 bases, with 12 bases between them. Germline V gene data show CDR1 as SGHRS and CDR2 as YFSETQ. The CDR3 spans 12 residues. In DNA, the CDR3 is TGCGCCAGCAGCCTGAACAGATACGAAGCTTTCTTT. Protein product: CASSLNRYEAFF.

This clone was counted a few times. The V gene is TRBV19, the J gene TRBJ1-5, with D perhaps TRBD1 (6 bases). CDR3 length: 15 residues. Trimming removed 5 bases at V and 3 bases at J, with 14 bases between. Germline values: CDR1 LNHDA, CDR2 SQIVND (reference sequence). CDR3 in DNA: TGTGCCAGTAGTGTCCCGGACAGACACAATCAGCCCCAGCATTTT. This sequence encodes CASSVPDRHNQPQHF.

V usage is TRBV7-8 and J usage is TRBJ2-3, with D unresolved. CDR3 length: 12 amino acids. Looked up from germline, CDR1 is SGHVS and CDR2 is FQNEAQ. With 5 bases removed from V and 2 bases from J, the gap between germline ends came to 5 bases. CDR3 loop: CASSDTTDTQYF. The CDR3 bases are TGTGCCAGCAGCGACACCACAGATACGCAGTATTTT.